A single sample gave rise to the 29 T cell receptor beta chains below, sequenced in a study of blood T cell repertoires in COVID-19 (dated by TCRdb to about 2020). The method behind the library was the immunoSEQ multiplex PCR assay. Entries here come from immuneACCESS through TCRdb and include only in-frame sequences with V and J called. Some clones fail to appear in such tables; in the studies checked, an unresolved V gene covers under half of the shortfall, and the cause of the remainder is unknown. The sample has around 290,000 clones on record, approximately 90% of them singletons. The ten largest clonotypes hold 0.95% to 1.3% of the sample. Material: PBMCs or T cells enriched from blood (not recorded which). Receptors originate from a woman between 25 and 40 years old who had recovered from COVID-19.

This clone was recorded only once. The V call is TRBV5-1, the J call TRBJ2-5, with 10 nucleotides matching TRBD2. Germline V gene data show CDR1 as SGHRS and CDR2 as YFSETQ. This CDR3 is built from 17 residues. With 3 bases clipped from V and 4 bases from J, the junction kept 12 bases outside the gene matches. The CDR3 sequence: CASSSPSGLANSETQYF. The CDR3 region has the DNA TGCGCCAGCAGCTCCCCCTCGGGACTAGCGAATTCAGAGACCCAGTACTTC.

The genes are TRBV12-3 or TRBV12-4 and TRBJ1-2; D remains ambiguous. There are 13 residues in the CDR3. V lost 0 bases to trimming and J lost 5 bases, with 7 bases between them. The CDR3 loop reads CASSLAVQYGYTF. Here the CDR3 DNA reads TGTGCCAGCAGTTTAGCAGTACAGTATGGCTACACCTTC.

J is TRBJ1-3 and V is TRBV7-9; D is unclear. This CDR3 contains 16 residues. Per germline, CDR1 SEHNR and CDR2 FQNEAQ (reference sequence). Deletions cut 2 bases from V and 0 bases from J, with 11 bases between. CDR3 DNA sequence: TGTGCCAGCAGCTTAATGGGCCTCGACTCTGGAAACACCATATATTTT. Its protein is CASSLMGLDSGNTIYF. The full variable domain, completed using reference TRBV7-9 and TRBJ1-3, is DTGVSQNPRHKITKRGQNVTFRCDPISEHNRLYWYRQTLGQGPEFLTYFQNEAQLEKSRLLSDRFSAERPKGSFSTLEIQRTEQGDSAMYLCASSLMGLDSGNTIYFGEGSWLTVV.

The chain couples TRBV7-2 to TRBJ2-1; TRBD1 matches at 9 bases. This CDR3 spans 15 amino acids. The germline CDR1 and CDR2 sequences are SGHTA and FQGNSA. V gave up 5 bases and J gave up 5 bases; unmatched junction bases: 7. The CDR3, as DNA: TGTGCCAGCAGCCCCAGGGACAGGGAAAACAATGAGCAGTTCTTC. This codes for CASSPRDRENNEQFF.

The genes are TRBV28 and TRBJ2-2, with 8 positions matching TRBD1. After removal of 6 bases from V and 13 bases from J, the junction contained 7 bases not matched to a gene. CDR1 and CDR2 from the germline V gene are MDHEN and SYDVKM. The CDR3 covers 12 residues. The CDR3 DNA is TGTGCCAGCAGCTTTGGACAGGGTGTGCTGTTTTTT. This encodes CASSFGQGVLFF.

CDR3 nucleotide sequence: TGTGCCAGCAGTTTATCGAGGGCTAGCGGTCCAACCTACAATGAGCAGTTCTTC. Translated, it gives CASSLSRASGPTYNEQFF. The chain carries TRBV27 and TRBJ2-1; TRBD2 agrees at 7 bases. The CDR3 is made up of 18 amino acids. CDR1 is MNHEY, CDR2 SMNVEV, per germline (reference sequence). V shed 0 bases, J shed 2 bases, and the junction held 10 bases outside the gene matches.

The rearrangement links TRBV6-2 or TRBV6-3 to TRBJ2-7, with TRBD2 matching over 7 bases. In germline, CDR1 is MNHEY, CDR2 SVGEGT. J was trimmed by 1 base and V by 8 bases; bases with no gene match: 8. This CDR3 has 14 amino acids. This chain's CDR3 is CASGWVAGSYEQYF. For the CDR3, the DNA is TGTGCCAGCGGTTGGGTAGCGGGTTCCTACGAGCAGTACTTC.

V usage is TRBV11-1 and J usage is TRBJ2-7; 8 nucleotides agree with TRBD2. The CDR3 extends over 15 amino acids. The ends lost 4 bases at V and 6 bases at J; junction bases unmatched: 11. CDR1 is SGHAT, CDR2 FQDESV, per germline (reference sequence). The CDR3 loop is CASSSGPGLVREQYF. Here the CDR3 DNA reads TGTGCCAGCAGCTCCGGCCCGGGACTAGTTCGCGAGCAGTACTTC. Full variable domain (remainder filled in from reference TRBV11-1 and TRBJ2-7): EAEVAQSPRYKITEKSQAVAFWCDPISGHATLYWYRQILGQGPELLVQFQDESVVDDSQLPKDRFSAERLKGVDSTLKIQPAELGDSAMYLCASSSGPGLVREQYFGPGTRLTVT.

The V call is TRBV5-1, the J call TRBJ2-1; D remains unclear. The CDR3 totals 13 residues. The V end was cut by 0 bases, the J end by 6 bases, with 7 bases between. Looked up from germline, CDR1 is SGHRS and CDR2 is YFSETQ. This chain's CDR3 is CASSLDSGNEQFF. For the CDR3, the DNA is TGCGCCAGCAGCTTGGATTCGGGCAATGAGCAGTTCTTC.

This sequence joins TRBV6-2 or TRBV6-3 and TRBJ1-2; 8 nucleotides agree with TRBD1. The CDR3 is made up of 13 amino acids. Germline-derived CDR1 and CDR2 are MNHEY and SVGEGT. The junction had 5 bases not matched to a gene; V was cut back by 5 bases and J by 6 bases. CDR3 residues: CASSPGGANGYTF. Written as DNA, the CDR3 is TGTGCCAGCAGTCCAGGGGGCGCAAATGGCTACACCTTC.

The rearrangement links TRBV18 to TRBJ2-4; 9 positions match TRBD1. The CDR3 runs 15 residues. Germline-derived CDR1 and CDR2 are KGHSH and LQKENI. Trimming cost V 2 bases and J 8 bases; bases outside gene matches: 7. CDR3 nucleotides: TGTGCCAGCTCACCAGGGGGACAGGGCGAGGACATTCAGTACTTC. Translated: CASSPGGQGEDIQYF.

In nucleotides, the CDR3 is TGTGCCAGCACCGATTCAGGGGGTTACAATGAGCAGTTCTTC. Translating gives CASTDSGGYNEQFF. This chain links TRBV28 with TRBJ2-1; 7 bases fit TRBD1. CDR1 is MDHEN, CDR2 SYDVKM, per germline. Trimming removed 7 bases from V and 4 bases from J; junction bases left unmatched: 7. The CDR3 totals 14 residues.

V and J are TRBV4-1 and TRBJ2-7; D is ambiguous. V gave up 2 bases and J gave up 5 bases, with 13 bases separating them. CDR1 is MGHRA, CDR2 YSYEKL, per germline. This CDR3 has 14 amino acids. The CDR3 loop is CASSQPQLPHEQYF. CDR3 DNA: TGCGCCAGCAGCCAACCACAGCTACCCCACGAGCAGTACTTC.

This chain connects TRBV19 to TRBJ2-2; D perhaps matches TRBD2 (6 bases). The CDR3 runs 14 residues. CDR1 is LNHDA and CDR2 is SQIVND in the germline V gene (reference sequence). The V gene lost 7 bases and the J gene lost 7 bases, with 16 bases spanning the gap. The CDR3 loop reads CASTNGGFFGELFF. The CDR3 bases are TGTGCCAGTACAAATGGGGGGTTTTTCGGGGAGCTGTTTTTT.

This clone was counted a single time. The chain employs TRBV18 and TRBJ1-1; TRBD1 aligns across 10 bases. J gave up 7 bases and V 4 bases, and 6 bases lay outside the gene matches. Germline V gene sequence: CDR1 KGHSH, CDR2 LQKENI. CDR3 length equals 14 residues. The CDR3 here is CASSQTGGEGEAFF. The CDR3 DNA sequence: TGTGCCAGCTCACAGACAGGGGGCGAGGGTGAAGCTTTCTTT.

The chain joins TRBV10-3 to TRBJ1-5, with D unclear. Germline-derived CDR1 and CDR2 are ENHRY and SYGVKD. Trimming removed 4 bases at V and 2 bases at J, with 3 bases between. The CDR3 spans 12 residues. The CDR3 is CAISAGNQPQHF. The DNA of the CDR3 is TGTGCCATCAGTGCAGGCAATCAGCCCCAGCATTTT.

The chain links TRBV27 to TRBJ1-6; maybe TRBD1 (6 bases). V was pared by 3 bases and J by 7 bases, with 16 bases between. This CDR3 has 16 amino acids. From germline, CDR1 is MNHEY and CDR2 SMNVEV (reference sequence). The CDR3 coding sequence is TGTGCCAGCAGTTTCGTCCTCGGGACAAGCAATTCACCCCTCCACTTT. Its translation is CASSFVLGTSNSPLHF.

This chain joins TRBV28 and TRBJ2-5; D perhaps matches TRBD2 (6 bases). Germline values: CDR1 MDHEN, CDR2 SYDVKM. The CDR3 length is 16 residues. Deletions cut 2 bases from V and 5 bases from J, with 18 bases between. CDR3 DNA: TGTGCCAGCAGTTTAACGTCGGGAGTAGGTCAGGAGACCCAGTACTTC. Amino acids: CASSLTSGVGQETQYF.

The J gene is TRBJ2-3, the V gene TRBV5-1, with 13 nucleotides matching TRBD2. V dropped 4 bases and J dropped 4; count of bases not matched to a gene: 3. This CDR3 is built from 15 residues. Looked up from germline, CDR1 is SGHRS and CDR2 is YFSETQ. CDR3 DNA: TGCGCCAGCAGCGGGACTAGCGGGATTGCAGATACGCAGTATTTT. Amino acids: CASSGTSGIADTQYF.

The CDR3 spells CASSPTLVEPSLNTEAFF. In DNA, the CDR3 is TGTGCCAGCAGCCCGACACTGGTAGAGCCTTCCCTGAACACTGAAGCTTTCTTT. The chain employs TRBV28 and TRBJ1-1; D call uncertain. The CDR3 spans 18 residues. Germline CDR1 reads MDHEN; CDR2 reads SYDVKM. The ends were cut back, 6 bases at V and 0 bases at J, with 23 bases in the middle.

The chain joins TRBV14 to TRBJ1-6, with TRBD1 matching 7 bases. The CDR3 has 15 residues. V was clipped by 5 bases and J by 15 bases; unmatched bases: 16. Per germline, CDR1 SGHDN and CDR2 FVKESK. The DNA for the CDR3 is TGTGCCAGCAGCACGTCGACAGGGTCGGTCTTTCTCCTCCACTTT. As protein: CASSTSTGSVFLLHF.

The chain combines TRBV24-1 with TRBJ2-6; D remains ambiguous. Germline V gene lookup returns CDR1 KGHDR and CDR2 SFDVKD. CDR3 length: 15 amino acids. V lost 7 bases and J lost 4, with 13 bases in between. CDR3 amino acids: CATSQASSGANVLTF. The DNA of the CDR3 is TGTGCCACCAGCCAAGCGTCTTCAGGGGCCAACGTCCTGACTTTC.

This clone is a singleton in its sample. The genes are TRBV7-2 and TRBJ2-5, with 11 bases aligning to TRBD1. V shed 2 bases and J 4 bases; nucleotides not matched to a gene: 12. The CDR3 runs 18 residues. CDR1 is SGHTA, CDR2 FQGNSA, per germline. The CDR3 DNA follows: TGTGCCAGCAGCTTATCGGGCCAGGGACAGGGGGTAGGAGAGACCCAGTACTTC. This sequence encodes CASSLSGQGQGVGETQYF.

V is TRBV29-1 and J is TRBJ1-2; 10 bases are a match to TRBD1. The CDR3 is 15 amino acids. Germline V gene lookup returns CDR1 SQVTM and CDR2 ANQGSEA. Trimming removed 6 bases from V and 0 bases from J; junction bases left unmatched: 7. The CDR3 nucleotides read TGCAGCGTGACAGGGGGCGTTAACGCTAACTATGGCTACACCTTC. The encoded protein is CSVTGGVNANYGYTF.

The chain is built from TRBV6-5 and TRBJ2-1, with unresolved D. Germline CDR1 MNHEY, CDR2 SVGAGI. CDR3 size: 15 residues. The V end lost 0 bases, the J end lost 9 bases, and 15 bases lay between the germline ends. CDR3 amino acids: CASSYSSNSLSEQFF. In nucleotides, the CDR3 is TGTGCCAGCAGTTACTCGAGTAATAGTTTGAGTGAGCAGTTCTTC.

The J gene is TRBJ2-7, the V gene TRBV11-2, with TRBD1 identical over 7 bases. Per germline, CDR1 SGHAT and CDR2 FQNNGV. The CDR3 extends over 14 amino acids. Trimming cost V 2 bases and J 4 bases; bases outside gene matches: 5. The CDR3: CASSLYEGAYEQYF. The CDR3 DNA is TGTGCCAGCAGCTTATATGAGGGGGCGTACGAGCAGTACTTC.

The chain uses TRBV27 and TRBJ2-5, with 12 nucleotides matching TRBD2. Germline lookup yields CDR1 MNHEY and CDR2 SMNVEV (reference sequence). The length of the CDR3 is 16 residues. J lost 7 bases, V lost 0 bases, and 6 bases had no gene match. CDR3 bases: TGTGCCAGCAGTTTATCCCTAGCGGGAGGGTGGGTGACCCAGTACTTC. This sequence encodes CASSLSLAGGWVTQYF.

The CDR3 spells CAWGRISLTDTQYF. The CDR3 region has the DNA TGTGCCTGGGGGAGGATCAGCCTTACAGATACGCAGTATTTT. This sequence joins TRBV30 and TRBJ2-3, with a weak D call TRBD2 (6 bases). The CDR3 length is 14 residues. Germline V CDR1 and CDR2: GTSNPN, SVGIG (reference sequence). V shed 5 bases and J shed 3 bases, with 15 bases lying between them.

This chain links TRBV30 with TRBJ1-6; 9 nucleotides agree with TRBD1. Per germline, CDR1 GTSNPN and CDR2 SVGIG (reference sequence). J lost 6 bases, V lost 0 bases, and 3 bases had no gene match. This CDR3 region has 15 residues. The CDR3 nucleotides are TGTGCCTGGAGTGTTGGGACAGGGCGTAATTCACCCCTCCACTTT. Translation gives CAWSVGTGRNSPLHF.